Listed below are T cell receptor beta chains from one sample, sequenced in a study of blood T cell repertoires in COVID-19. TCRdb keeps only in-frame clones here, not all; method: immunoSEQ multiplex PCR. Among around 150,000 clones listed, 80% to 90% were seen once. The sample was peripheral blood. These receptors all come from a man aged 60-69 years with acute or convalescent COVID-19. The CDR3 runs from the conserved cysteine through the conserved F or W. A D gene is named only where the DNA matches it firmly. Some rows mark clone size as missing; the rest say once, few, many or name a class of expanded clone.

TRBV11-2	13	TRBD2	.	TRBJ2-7	CASSRTSGYEQYF	TGTGCCAGCAGCCGGACTAGCGGGTACGAGCAGTACTTC
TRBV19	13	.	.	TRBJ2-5	CASSIGQQETQYF	TGTGCCAGTAGTATAGGACAGCAAGAGACCCAGTACTTC
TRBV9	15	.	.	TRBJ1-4	CASSVGGVGGEKLFF	TGTGCCAGCAGCGTAGGAGGGGTGGGAGGCGAAAAACTGTTTTTT
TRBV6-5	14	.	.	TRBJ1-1	CASRGDKFFTEAFF	TGTGCCAGCAGGGGGGACAAGTTTTTTACTGAAGCTTTCTTT
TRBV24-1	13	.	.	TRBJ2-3	CATSDLSGGTQYF	TGTGCCACCAGTGATTTGAGTGGAGGTACGCAGTATTTT
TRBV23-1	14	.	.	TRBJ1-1	CACHWAQGCTEAFF	TGCGCCTGCCATTGGGCGCAGGGTTGCACTGAAGCTTTCTTT
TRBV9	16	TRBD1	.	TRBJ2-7	CASSQTTGGSSYEQYF	TGTGCCAGCAGCCAAACGACAGGGGGCAGCTCCTACGAGCAGTACTTC
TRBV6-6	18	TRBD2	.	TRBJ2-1	CASSPLLWTSGGVNEQFF	TGTGCCAGCAGTCCTCTACTTTGGACTAGCGGGGGAGTTAATGAGCAGTTCTTC
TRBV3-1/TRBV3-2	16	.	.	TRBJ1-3	CASSQYQGGRRNTIYF	TGTGCCAGCAGCCAATATCAAGGAGGACGGAGAAACACCATATATTTT
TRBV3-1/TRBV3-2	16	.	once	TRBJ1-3	CASSQRRDITGNTIYF	TGTGCCAGCAGCCAAAGGCGGGATATCACGGGAAACACCATATATTTT
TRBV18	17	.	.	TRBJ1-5	CASSPERGGIYYQPQHF	TGTGCCAGCTCTCCCGAGCGGGGGGGGATTTATTATCAGCCCCAGCATTTT
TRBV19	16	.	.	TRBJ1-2	CASSMGPGKTHYGYTF	TGTGCCAGTAGTATGGGGCCAGGAAAGACCCACTATGGCTACACCTTC
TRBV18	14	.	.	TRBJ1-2	CASSPGQNNYGYTF	TGTGCCAGCTCACCAGGGCAGAATAACTATGGCTACACCTTC
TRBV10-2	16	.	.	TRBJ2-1	CASRPSEDILYNEQFF	TGCGCCAGCAGGCCTTCCGAGGACATTCTTTACAATGAGCAGTTCTTC
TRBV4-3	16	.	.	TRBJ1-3	CASSPTATSSGNTIYF	TGCGCCAGCAGCCCGACTGCAACCTCCTCTGGAAACACCATATATTTT
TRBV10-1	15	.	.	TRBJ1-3	CASSPPGTLGNTIYF	TGCGCCAGCAGTCCCCCCGGGACACTTGGAAACACCATATATTTT
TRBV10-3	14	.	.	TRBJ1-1	CAISEGVLNTEAFF	TGTGCCATCAGTGAAGGGGTTCTGAACACTGAAGCTTTCTTT
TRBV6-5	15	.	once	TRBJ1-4	CASRPTQGLYEKLFF	TGTGCCAGCAGACCGACTCAGGGTCTATACGAAAAACTGTTTTTT
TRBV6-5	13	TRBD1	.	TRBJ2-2	CASSLQGTGELFF	TGTGCCAGCAGCCTACAGGGGACCGGGGAGCTGTTTTTT
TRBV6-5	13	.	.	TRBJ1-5	CASSPRQHQPQHF	TGTGCCAGCAGCCCCCGACAGCATCAGCCCCAGCATTTT
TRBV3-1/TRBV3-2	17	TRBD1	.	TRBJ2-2	CASSQSDRGLRHGELFF	TGTGCCAGCAGCCAATCCGACAGGGGTCTCCGACACGGGGAGCTGTTTTTT
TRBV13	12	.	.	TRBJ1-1	CASSLVGSEAFF	TGTGCCAGCAGCTTAGTCGGGAGTGAAGCTTTCTTT
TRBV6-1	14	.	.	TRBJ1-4	CASSEGGNNEKLFF	TGTGCCAGCAGTGAAGGAGGGAATAATGAAAAACTGTTTTTT
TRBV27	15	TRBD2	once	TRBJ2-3	CASNTSGGCTDTQYF	TGTGCCAGCAACACTAGCGGGGGGTGCACAGATACGCAGTATTTT
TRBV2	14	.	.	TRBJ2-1	CASSESTGKNEQFF	TGTGCCAGCAGTGAAAGTACAGGAAAAAATGAGCAGTTCTTC
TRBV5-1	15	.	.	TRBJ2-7	CASSLEGGGPYEQYF	TGCGCCAGCAGCTTGGAGGGGGGGGGCCCCTACGAGCAGTACTTC
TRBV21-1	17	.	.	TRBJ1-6	CASGKRGTGRYNSPLHF	TGTGCCAGCGGGAAAAGGGGGACAGGGCGCTATAATTCACCCCTCCACTTT